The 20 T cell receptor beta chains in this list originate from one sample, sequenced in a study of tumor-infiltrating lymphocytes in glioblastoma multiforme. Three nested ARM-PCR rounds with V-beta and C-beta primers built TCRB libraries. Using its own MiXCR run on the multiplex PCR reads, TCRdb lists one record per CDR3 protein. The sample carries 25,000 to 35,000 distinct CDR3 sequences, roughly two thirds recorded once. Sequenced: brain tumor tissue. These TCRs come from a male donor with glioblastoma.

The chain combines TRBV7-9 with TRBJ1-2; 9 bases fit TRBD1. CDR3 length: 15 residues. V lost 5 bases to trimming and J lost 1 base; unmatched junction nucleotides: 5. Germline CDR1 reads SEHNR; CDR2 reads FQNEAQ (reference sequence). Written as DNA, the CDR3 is TGTGCCAGCAGCCTACGACAGGGGGTTAACTATGGCTACACCTTC. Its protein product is CASSLRQGVNYGYTF.

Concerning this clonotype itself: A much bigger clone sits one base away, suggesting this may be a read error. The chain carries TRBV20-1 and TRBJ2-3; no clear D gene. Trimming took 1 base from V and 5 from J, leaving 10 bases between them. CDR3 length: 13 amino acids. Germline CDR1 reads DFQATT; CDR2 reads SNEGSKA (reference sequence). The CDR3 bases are TGCAGTGCTAGAGTCCCTTTTAAAGATACGCAGTATTTT. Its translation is CSARVPFKDTQYF.

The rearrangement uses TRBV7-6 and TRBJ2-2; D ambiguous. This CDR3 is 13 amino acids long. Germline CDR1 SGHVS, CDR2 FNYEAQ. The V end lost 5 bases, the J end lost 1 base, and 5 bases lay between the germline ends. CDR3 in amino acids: CASSPQNTGELFF. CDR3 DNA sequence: TGTGCCAGCAGCCCCCAGAACACCGGGGAGCTGTTTTTT.

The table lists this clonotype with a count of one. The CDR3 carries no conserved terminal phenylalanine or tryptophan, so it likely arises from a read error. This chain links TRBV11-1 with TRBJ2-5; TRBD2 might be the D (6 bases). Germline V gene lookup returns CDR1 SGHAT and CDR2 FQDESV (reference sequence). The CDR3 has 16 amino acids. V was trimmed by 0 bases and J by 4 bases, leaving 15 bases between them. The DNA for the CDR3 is TGTGCCAGCAGCTTAGCTCCTAGCGAGAGTCTAGAGACCCAGTACTTG. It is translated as CASSLAPSESLETQYL.

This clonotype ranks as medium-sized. The CDR3 sequence is CASSWELLAGRETQYF. In DNA form, the CDR3 reads TGTGCCAGCAGCTGGGAATTACTAGCGGGGCGGGAGACCCAGTACTTC. The chain joins TRBV11-2 to TRBJ2-5, with 10 bases lining up with TRBD2. This CDR3 has 16 amino acids. CDR1 SGHAT and CDR2 FQNNGV come from the germline V gene. V trimming: 4 bases; J trimming: 5 bases; junction bases outside the gene matches: 10.

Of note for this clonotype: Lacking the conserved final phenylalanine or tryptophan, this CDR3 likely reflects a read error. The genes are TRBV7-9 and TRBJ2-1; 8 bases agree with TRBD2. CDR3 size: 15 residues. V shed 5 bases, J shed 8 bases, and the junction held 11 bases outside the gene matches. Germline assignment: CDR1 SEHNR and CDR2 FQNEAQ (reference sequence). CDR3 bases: TGTGCCAGCAGCCCTCGGACTAGCTGGTACCATGAGCAGTTCTCC. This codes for CASSPRTSWYHEQFS.

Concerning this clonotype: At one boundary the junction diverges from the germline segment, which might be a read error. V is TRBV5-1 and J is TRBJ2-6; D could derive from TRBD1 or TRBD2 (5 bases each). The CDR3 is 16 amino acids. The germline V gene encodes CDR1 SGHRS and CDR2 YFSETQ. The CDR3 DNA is TGCGCCAGCAGCTTGGGGGGGTTCTCTAGGGCCAACGTCCTGGCTTTC. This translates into CASSLGGFSRANVLAF. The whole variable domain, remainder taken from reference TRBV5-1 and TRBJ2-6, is KAGVTQTPRYLIKTRGQQVTLSCSPISGHRSVSWYQQTPGQGLQFLFEYFSETQRNKGNFPGRFSGRQFSNSRSEMNVSTLELGDSALYLCASSLGGFSRANVLAFGAGSRLTVL.

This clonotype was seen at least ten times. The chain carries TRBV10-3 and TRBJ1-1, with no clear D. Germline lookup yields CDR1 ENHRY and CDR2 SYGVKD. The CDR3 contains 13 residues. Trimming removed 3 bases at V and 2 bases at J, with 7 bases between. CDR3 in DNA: TGTGCCATCAGTGATCAGATCAACACTGAAGCTTTCTTT. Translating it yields CAISDQINTEAFF.

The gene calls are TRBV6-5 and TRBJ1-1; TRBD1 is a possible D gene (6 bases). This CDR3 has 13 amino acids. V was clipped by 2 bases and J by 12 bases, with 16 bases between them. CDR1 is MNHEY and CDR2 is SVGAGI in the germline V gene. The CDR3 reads CASSYTRDTESFF. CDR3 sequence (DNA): TGTGCCAGCAGTTACACGAGGGACACTGAGTCTTTCTTT.

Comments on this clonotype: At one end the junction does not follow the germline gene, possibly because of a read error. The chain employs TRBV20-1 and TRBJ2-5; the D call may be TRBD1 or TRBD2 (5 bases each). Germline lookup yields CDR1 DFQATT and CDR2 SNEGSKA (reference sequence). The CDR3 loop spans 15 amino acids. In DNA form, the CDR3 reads TGCAGTGCTAGCTTTAGAGGGAGTATTAGTGGGACCCAGTATTTC. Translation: CSASFRGSISGTQYF.

This CDR3 reads CASRTGGRELFF. CDR3 coding DNA: TGTGCCAGCAGAACAGGGGGCCGGGAGCTGTTTTTT. The chain carries TRBV12-3 or TRBV12-4 and TRBJ2-2; 9 bases align to TRBD1. The length of the CDR3 is 12 residues. The V and J ends lost 6 bases and 9 bases, in that order; junction bases with no gene match: 2.

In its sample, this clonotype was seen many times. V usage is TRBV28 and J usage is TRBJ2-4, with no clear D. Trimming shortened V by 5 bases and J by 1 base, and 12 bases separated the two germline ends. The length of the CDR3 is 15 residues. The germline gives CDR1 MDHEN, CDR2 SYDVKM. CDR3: CASSPYNSAKNIQYF. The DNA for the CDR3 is TGTGCCAGCAGTCCTTATAATAGTGCCAAAAACATTCAGTACTTC.

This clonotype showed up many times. For the CDR3, the DNA is TGCAGCGGCGTCGGGACTGCAGATACGCAGTATTTT. It yields the protein CSGVGTADTQYF. V and J are TRBV29-1 and TRBJ2-3; D might be TRBD2 (6 bases). The CDR3 spans 12 residues. The V and J ends lost 7 bases and 4 bases respectively, with 12 bases between them. Germline V gives CDR1 SQVTM, CDR2 ANQGSEA.

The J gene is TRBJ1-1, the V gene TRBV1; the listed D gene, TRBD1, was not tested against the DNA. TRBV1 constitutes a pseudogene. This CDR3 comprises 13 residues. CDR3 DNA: TGCACCAACAGATCGAGGGGGGACACTGAAGCTTTCTTT. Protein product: CTNRSRGDTEAFF.

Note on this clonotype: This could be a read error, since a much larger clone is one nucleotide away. The CDR3 reads CASSPTPLGQHTEAFF. The CDR3 bases are TGTGCCAGCAGCCCCACGCCCCTAGGACAGCACACTGAAGCTTTCTTT. The V call is TRBV7-9, the J call TRBJ1-1; weak D call: TRBD1 (6 bases). Germline CDR1 reads SEHNR; CDR2 reads FQNEAQ (reference sequence). This CDR3 is built from 16 residues. Trimming cost V 5 bases and J 3 bases, with 19 bases left between them.

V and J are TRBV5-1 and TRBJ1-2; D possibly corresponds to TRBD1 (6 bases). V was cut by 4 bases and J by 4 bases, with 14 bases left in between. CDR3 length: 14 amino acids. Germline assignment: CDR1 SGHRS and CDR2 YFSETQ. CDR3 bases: TGCGCCAGCAGCCCGGAAGGACAGAGCTATGGCTACACCTTC. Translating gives CASSPEGQSYGYTF.

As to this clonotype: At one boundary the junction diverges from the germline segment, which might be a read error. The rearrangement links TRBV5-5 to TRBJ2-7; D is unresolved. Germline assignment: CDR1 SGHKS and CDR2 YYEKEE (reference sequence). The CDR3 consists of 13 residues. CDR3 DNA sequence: TGCGCCAGCAGCTCGAACCCCTCCTACGAGCAGTACTTC. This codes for CASSSNPSYEQYF.

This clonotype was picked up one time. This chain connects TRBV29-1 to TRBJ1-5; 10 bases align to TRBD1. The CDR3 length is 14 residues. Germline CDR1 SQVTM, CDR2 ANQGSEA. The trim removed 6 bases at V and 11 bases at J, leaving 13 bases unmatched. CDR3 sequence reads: CSVAGTGESHTQHF. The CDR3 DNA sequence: TGCAGCGTAGCAGGGACAGGGGAGAGTCATACCCAGCATTTT.

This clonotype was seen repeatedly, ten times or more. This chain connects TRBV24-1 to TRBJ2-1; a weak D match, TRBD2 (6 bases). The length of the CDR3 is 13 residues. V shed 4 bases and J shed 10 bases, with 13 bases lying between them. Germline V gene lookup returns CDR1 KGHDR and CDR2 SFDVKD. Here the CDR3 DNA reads TGTGCCACCAGTGAGCCACTAGCTATAGAGCAGTTCTTC. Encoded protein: CATSEPLAIEQFF.

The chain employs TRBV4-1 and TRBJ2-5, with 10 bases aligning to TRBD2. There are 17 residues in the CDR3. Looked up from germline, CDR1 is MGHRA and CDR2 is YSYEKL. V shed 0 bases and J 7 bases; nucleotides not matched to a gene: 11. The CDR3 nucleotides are TGCGCCAGCAGCCAAGAGGATGCTAGCGGGAGTGGGGGGACCCAGTACTTC. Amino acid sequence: CASSQEDASGSGGTQYF.